This is a list of T cell receptor beta chains from one sample in a study of blood T cell repertoires in COVID-19. The method was immunoSEQ multiplex PCR; TCRdb's version includes in-frame clones alone and lacks a portion of them. The sample carries 200,000 to 300,000 clones, 91% recorded once. Sequenced: peripheral blood. All receptors derive from a person aged 18 to 35 with COVID-19, enrolled during active disease. CDR3s include the opening cysteine and the closing phenylalanine or tryptophan. A D gene is named only where the DNA matches it firmly. A clone size is listed for some rows: how often the clone was seen (once, few, many), or a class if it is expanded.

v_gene,d_gene,j_gene,abundance,CDR3nt,CDR3aa
TRBV7-2,TRBD2,TRBJ2-7,.,TGTGCCAGCGCTTTGGGTGGGACTATCTACGAGCAGTACTTC,CASALGGTIYEQYF
TRBV2,.,TRBJ1-6,.,TGTGCCAGCAGTGCGGAGAGGCCGGATAATTCACCCCTCCACTTT,CASSAERPDNSPLHF
TRBV4-3,.,TRBJ2-4,.,TGCGCCAGCAGCCAAGATTTTGGGGGCGGCAAAAACATTCAGTACTTC,CASSQDFGGGKNIQYF
TRBV5-1,.,TRBJ2-7,.,TGCGCCAGCAGCTGGGGGGGCTCGGCCTCCTACGAGCAGTACTTC,CASSWGGSASYEQYF
TRBV14,.,TRBJ1-2,once,TGTGCCAGCAGCTCCCCGGACAAAGCTAACTATGGCTACACCTTC,CASSSPDKANYGYTF
TRBV5-1,TRBD2,TRBJ2-5,.,TGCGCCAGCAGCTTGGGCGGAAGCGGGATATGGGAGACCCAGTACTTC,CASSLGGSGIWETQYF
TRBV7-2,TRBD1,TRBJ1-4,.,TGTGCCAGCAGCTCACAGGGGCTTACAACTAATGAAAAACTGTTTTTT,CASSSQGLTTNEKLFF
TRBV2,.,TRBJ2-5,.,TGTGCCAGCAGTGAAGTCCAGGGCGGTGAGACCCAGTACTTC,CASSEVQGGETQYF
TRBV6-5,.,TRBJ1-3,once,TGTGCCAGCAGGGATCAGGGATCTGGAAACACCATATATTTT,CASRDQGSGNTIYF
TRBV27,.,TRBJ2-3,once,TGTGCCAGCAGTTTACAGCTATACGCGGCTGGGACAGATACGCAGTATTTT,CASSLQLYAAGTDTQYF
TRBV10-3,TRBD1,TRBJ1-1,.,TGTGCCATCAAACCATCGACAGGGGGCACTGAAGCTTTCTTT,CAIKPSTGGTEAFF
TRBV19,.,TRBJ2-2,once,TGTGCCAGTCATACGGGTGGTACCGGGGAGCTGTTTTTT,CASHTGGTGELFF
TRBV10-3,.,TRBJ1-2,.,TGTGCCATCAGGGCGACAGGAACAGTCTATGGCTACACCTTC,CAIRATGTVYGYTF
TRBV6-1,.,TRBJ1-6,.,TGTGCCAGCAGTGAAGGGTGGGGCCCTTATAATTCACCCCTCCACTTT,CASSEGWGPYNSPLHF
TRBV12-3/TRBV12-4,.,TRBJ1-1,.,TGTGCCAGCAGTTCACAGGCTAACACTGAAGCTTTCTTT,CASSSQANTEAFF
TRBV7-9,.,TRBJ2-3,.,TGTGCCAGCAGACAGGACACAGATACGCAGTATTTT,CASRQDTDTQYF
TRBV7-8,.,TRBJ1-3,.,TGTGCCAGCAGCTTGCGGCGAATTTTTGGAAACACCATATATTTT,CASSLRRIFGNTIYF
TRBV5-1,.,TRBJ2-2,.,TGCGCCAGCAGCTTGGGACTAGGGTCCGGGGAGCTGTTTTTT,CASSLGLGSGELFF
TRBV6-5,TRBD1,TRBJ1-2,.,TGTGCCAGCAGTTACGGCAGGGGGCGCGGGGGCTACACCTTC,CASSYGRGRGGYTF
TRBV7-8,TRBD1,TRBJ2-5,.,TGTGCCAGCAGCTCCTCAGGGGGAAGCGGACCTGGGGAGACCCAGTACTTC,CASSSSGGSGPGETQYF
TRBV11-3,TRBD1,TRBJ2-3,.,TGTGCCAGCAGCTCGGGACAGGGCTTTCCAGATACGCAGTATTTT,CASSSGQGFPDTQYF
TRBV11-2,TRBD2,TRBJ2-1,.,TGTGCCAGCAGCTTTGCCTCGCCTCTAGCGGAGTACAATGAGCAGTTCTTC,CASSFASPLAEYNEQFF
TRBV5-1,TRBD1,TRBJ2-1,.,TGCGCCAGCAGCTTGACGGGACAGGGATACAATGAGCAGTTCTTC,CASSLTGQGYNEQFF
TRBV6-6,.,TRBJ2-1,.,TGTGCCAGCAGTTACTCCGGAGACAATGAGCAGTTCTTC,CASSYSGDNEQFF
TRBV5-4,.,TRBJ2-2,.,TGTGCCAGCAGCTCCGGGGTAACCGGGGAGCTGTTTTTT,CASSSGVTGELFF
TRBV10-3,TRBD1,TRBJ2-2,.,TGTGCCATCAGTGGTCGACAGGGTAATACCGGGGAGCTGTTTTTT,CAISGRQGNTGELFF
TRBV11-3,.,TRBJ2-1,.,TGTGCCAGCAGCTTAACGTGGGAGGCTCGGGACAATGAGCAGTTCTTC,CASSLTWEARDNEQFF
TRBV5-6,TRBD1,TRBJ2-7,.,TGTGCCAGCAGCTTCCAAGAAAGGTGGACAGGGTTCGTTCAAGACGAGCAGTACTTC,CASSFQERWTGFVQDEQYF
TRBV19,TRBD1,TRBJ2-7,.,TGTGCCAGTAGGGTGGGACAGGCCGAGCAGTACTTC,CASRVGQAEQYF
TRBV5-4,TRBD2,TRBJ2-7,few,TGTGCCAGCAGCCCAGGGGCTAGCGGGAGCTACGAGCAGTACTTC,CASSPGASGSYEQYF
TRBV5-5,.,TRBJ2-2,.,TGTGCCAGCAGCTTTTTAAGGACGTGGGCGGGTGAGAACACCGGGGAGCTGTTTTTT,CASSFLRTWAGENTGELFF
TRBV4-2,TRBD2,TRBJ2-3,once,TGTGCCAGCAGCCAAGCCCTAGCGGGGGACAGCACAGATACGCAGTATTTT,CASSQALAGDSTDTQYF
TRBV5-4,.,TRBJ2-6,.,TGTGCCAGCAGCTCGACGGGGGACAGTCCCTACTCTGGGGCCAACGTCCTGACTTTC,CASSSTGDSPYSGANVLTF
TRBV5-4,TRBD1,TRBJ2-4,.,TGTGCCAGCAGCTCCCCGACAGGGCCCGAAAACATTCAGTACTTC,CASSSPTGPENIQYF
TRBV3-1/TRBV3-2,.,TRBJ1-1,.,TGTGCCAGCAGCCAACTGGGAGGAGGGGAAGCTTTCTTT,CASSQLGGGEAFF
TRBV10-3,.,TRBJ1-6,.,TGTGCCATCAGTGGGGATGCCGCAGGGGCCTATAATTCACCCCTCCACTTT,CAISGDAAGAYNSPLHF
TRBV14,.,TRBJ1-6,few,TGTGCCAGCAGGGGGGCTTATAATTCACCCCTCCACTTT,CASRGAYNSPLHF
TRBV3-1/TRBV3-2,.,TRBJ1-5,.,TGTGCCAGCAGCCCCCGGGTGGATCAGCCCCAGCATTTT,CASSPRVDQPQHF
TRBV19,.,TRBJ2-2,.,TGTGCCAGTAGCGGGACTTTGAACACCGGGGAGCTGTTTTTT,CASSGTLNTGELFF
TRBV25-1,.,TRBJ1-1,.,TGTGCCAGCAGTGAATTTTCGGAGGACACTGAAGCTTTCTTT,CASSEFSEDTEAFF
TRBV7-2,.,TRBJ2-1,.,TGTGCCAGCAGCCCACAGAGATACAATGAGCAGTTCTTC,CASSPQRYNEQFF
TRBV6-5,.,TRBJ1-2,.,TGTGCCAGCAGTTATGGAGGAATCGGCTATGGCTACACCTTC,CASSYGGIGYGYTF
TRBV18,.,TRBJ1-4,.,TGTGCCAGCTCACCAGTGGCAGGGGTTGAAAAACTGTTTTTT,CASSPVAGVEKLFF
TRBV9,TRBD1,TRBJ1-3,once,TGTGCCAGCAGCGTTGGACAGGGAAGTGGAAACACCATATATTTT,CASSVGQGSGNTIYF
TRBV5-1,TRBD1,TRBJ1-1,.,TGCGCCAGCAGCATGACAGGGGAGGGGACTGAAGCTTTCTTT,CASSMTGEGTEAFF
TRBV21-1,.,TRBJ2-2,.,TGTGCCAGCAGCAAAGTACTGCCTCCGGGGGAGCTGTTTTTT,CASSKVLPPGELFF
TRBV5-1,.,TRBJ2-5,.,TGCGCCAGCAGCTTGGGGCGGATGATAGAGACCCAGTACTTC,CASSLGRMIETQYF
TRBV6-6,TRBD1,TRBJ1-1,.,TGTGCCAGCAGTTACTCGGGACAGGGTGGAACTGAAGCTTTCTTT,CASSYSGQGGTEAFF
TRBV7-2,.,TRBJ1-6,.,TGTGCCAGCAGCTTAGACAGGGTTAATTCACCCCTCCACTTT,CASSLDRVNSPLHF
TRBV28,.,TRBJ1-4,.,TGTGCCAGCAGCCACTATCCGGGTACAACTAATGAAAAACTGTTTTTT,CASSHYPGTTNEKLFF
TRBV6-2/TRBV6-3,TRBD2,TRBJ2-7,.,TGTGCCAGCAGTTACATTGGACTAGCGGGAGTGGGCGAGCAGTACTTC,CASSYIGLAGVGEQYF
TRBV18,TRBD2,TRBJ2-1,.,TGTGCCAGCTCACCTGTCGGGGGGTCCTACAATGAGCAGTTCTTC,CASSPVGGSYNEQFF
TRBV28,TRBD2,TRBJ2-2,.,TGTGCCAGCAGCTCAAGCGGGGTGGGGACCGGGGAGCTGTTTTTT,CASSSSGVGTGELFF
TRBV15,.,TRBJ1-4,.,TGTGCCACCAGCAGAGTGGGAAGGGAGGCTAATGAAAAACTGTTTTTT,CATSRVGREANEKLFF
TRBV9,.,TRBJ2-3,.,TGTGCCAGCAGCAAAACATCGGGGGACAGCACAGATACGCAGTATTTT,CASSKTSGDSTDTQYF
TRBV11-2,.,TRBJ2-5,.,TGTGCCAGCAGCAATTATCTGAGGGAGACCCAGTACTTC,CASSNYLRETQYF
TRBV4-1,TRBD1,TRBJ2-7,.,TGCGCCAGCAGCCAAGCCCCACTAAACAGGGGTGGCGGAAAGGGCTCCTACGAGCAGTACTTC,CASSQAPLNRGGGKGSYEQYF